A single sample gave rise to the 23 T cell receptor beta chains below, sequenced in a study of shared clonotypes between healthy human individuals. Profiled with immunoSEQ multiplex PCR; TCRdb holds only in-frame clones, not every one. The data show 2 million to 2.5 million clones, approximately 96% seen once. The source material was naive CD4+ T cells sorted from blood. Sample subset: CD45RA+ positively selected. The receptors were sampled from a man between 18 and 35 years old in good health.

This chain connects TRBV19 to TRBJ1-6; D remains ambiguous. Trimming stripped 4 bases from V and 8 bases from J, with 9 bases between. The germline CDR1 and CDR2 sequences are LNHDA and SQIVND (reference sequence). This CDR3 comprises 13 residues. The chain's CDR3 is CASSTGRDSPLHF. As DNA, the CDR3 is TGTGCCAGTAGTACAGGCCGAGATTCACCCCTCCACTTT. The variable domain in full, completed from reference TRBV19 and TRBJ1-6, reads DGGITQSPKYLFRKEGQNVTLSCEQNLNHDAMYWYRQDPGQGLRLIYYSQIVNDFQKGDIAEGYSVSREKKESFPLTVTSAQKNPTAFYLCASSTGRDSPLHFGNGTRLTVT.

The J gene is TRBJ2-4, the V gene TRBV7-2; 11 nucleotides match TRBD2. J was trimmed by 0 bases and V by 3 bases; bases with no gene match: 7. Germline V gives CDR1 SGHTA, CDR2 FQGNSA. The CDR3 is 18 residues long. The CDR3 protein is CASSLAGTSGIAKNIQYF. In nucleotides, the CDR3 is TGTGCCAGCAGCTTGGCCGGGACTAGCGGAATAGCCAAAAACATTCAGTACTTC.

This clone appeared once. V gene TRBV7-9 combines with J gene TRBJ2-7; 7 positions match TRBD1. Germline V gene sequence: CDR1 SEHNR, CDR2 FQNEAQ (reference sequence). CDR3 length: 15 amino acids. Trimming at V came to 4 bases and at J to 3 bases, leaving 9 bases not matched to a gene. CDR3 DNA: TGTGCCAGCAGCTCGACGGACAGGTCTTACTACGAGCAGTACTTC. Encoded protein: CASSSTDRSYYEQYF.

The chain employs TRBV28 and TRBJ1-4; D is unresolved. CDR3 size: 13 residues. Trimming cost V 8 bases and J 14 bases, with 21 bases left between them. From germline, CDR1 is MDHEN and CDR2 SYDVKM. The CDR3 coding sequence is TGTGCCAGCTCTACACCGGGAGGTTCTCGGCTGTTTTTT. Translating gives CASSTPGGSRLFF.

The genes are TRBV30 and TRBJ1-2; 11 positions match TRBD1. J lost 4 bases, V lost 3 bases, and 7 bases had no gene match. The CDR3 runs to 15 residues. Germline loops: CDR1 GTSNPN, CDR2 SVGIG (reference sequence). In nucleotides, the CDR3 is TGTGCCTGGAGGGCCTCCGGGACAGGGGGCTATGGCTACACCTTC. Amino acid sequence: CAWRASGTGGYGYTF.

The chain recombines TRBV27 with TRBJ2-7, with 8 bases aligning to TRBD2. J lost 2 bases, V lost 3 bases, and 6 bases had no gene match. The germline gives CDR1 MNHEY, CDR2 SMNVEV (reference sequence). The CDR3 has 15 residues. CDR3 residues: CASSLLREVPYEQYF. DNA for the CDR3: TGTGCCAGCAGTTTGTTGCGGGAGGTCCCCTACGAGCAGTACTTC.

V and J are TRBV6-1 and TRBJ1-4; weak D call: TRBD1 (5 bases). V lost 4 bases to trimming and J lost 3 bases, with 15 bases between them. From germline, CDR1 is MNHNS and CDR2 SASEGT. The CDR3 runs to 16 residues. The chain's CDR3 is CASSGRMGRANEKLFF. CDR3 nucleotides: TGTGCCAGCAGTGGAAGGATGGGACGGGCTAATGAAAAACTGTTTTTT.

V usage is TRBV5-4 and J usage is TRBJ1-2, with D perhaps matching TRBD1 (5 bases). CDR1 is SGHNT and CDR2 is YYREEE in the germline V gene (reference sequence). This CDR3 region has 14 residues. V lost 4 bases to trimming and J lost 1 base, with 11 bases between them. CDR3 protein: CASSGDRFNYGYTF. For the CDR3, the DNA is TGTGCCAGCAGCGGGGACCGCTTTAACTATGGCTACACCTTC.

This clone showed up just once. The V gene is TRBV18, the J gene TRBJ1-6; D call uncertain. The CDR3 loop spans 15 amino acids. Trimming cost V 3 bases and J 10 bases, with 16 bases left between them. Germline V gene lookup returns CDR1 KGHSH and CDR2 LQKENI. CDR3: CASSPSGQIRSPLHF. CDR3 DNA sequence: TGTGCCAGCTCACCGTCCGGCCAAATCAGGTCACCCCTCCACTTT.

The V call is TRBV7-3, the J call TRBJ2-3; 9 bases line up with TRBD1. The CDR3 is made up of 17 amino acids. Germline V lookup: CDR1 SGHTA, CDR2 FQGTGA. Trimming cost V 3 bases and J 4 bases; bases outside gene matches: 11. CDR3 in DNA: TGTGCCAGCAGCTTTGGGGGACAGGGTCGGACGCCAGATACGCAGTATTTT. This sequence encodes CASSFGGQGRTPDTQYF.

The chain links TRBV6-5 to TRBJ2-7, with D possibly TRBD1 on 5 matching bases. CDR3 length: 12 amino acids. Trimming cost V 5 bases and J 9 bases, with 14 bases left between them. Germline assignment: CDR1 MNHEY and CDR2 SVGAGI. The CDR3: CASSADTRMQYF. Written as DNA, the CDR3 is TGTGCCAGCAGTGCGGACACCCGGATGCAGTACTTC.

As regards this clone: The sample contains more than one DNA sequence encoding this CDR3. This rearrangement joins TRBV7-8 to TRBJ2-7; D is uncertain. The CDR3 is made up of 11 amino acids. V gave up 5 bases and J gave up 4 bases, with 6 bases separating them. Germline CDR1 reads SGHVS; CDR2 reads FQNEAQ. In DNA, the CDR3 is TGTGCCAGCAGCCTCGAGTACGAGCAGTACTTC. It codes for CASSLEYEQYF.

In this sample, this clone turned up once. This chain links TRBV4-1 with TRBJ1-6; 7 bases map to TRBD1. Germline V gene sequence: CDR1 MGHRA, CDR2 YSYEKL. V was clipped by 2 bases and J by 9 bases; unmatched bases: 13. This CDR3 comprises 17 residues. CDR3 amino acids: CASSQTGDLGIFSPLHF. As DNA, the CDR3 is TGCGCCAGCAGCCAAACAGGGGATTTGGGTATATTTTCACCCCTCCACTTT.

The chain recombines TRBV11-3 with TRBJ1-6; D is uncertain. Trimming stripped 1 base from V and 7 bases from J, with 5 bases between. The CDR3 loop spans 13 amino acids. CDR1 is SGHNT and CDR2 is YENEEA in the germline V gene. In nucleotides, the CDR3 is TGTGCCAGCAGCTTAGGGGAGAATTCACCCCTCCACTTT. It specifies CASSLGENSPLHF.

The rearrangement uses TRBV10-3 and TRBJ2-1; perhaps D is TRBD1 or TRBD2 (5 bases each). This CDR3 spans 12 amino acids. V gave up 5 bases and J gave up 15 bases, with 17 bases separating them. Germline V gene lookup returns CDR1 ENHRY and CDR2 SYGVKD. The chain's CDR3 is CAISPRDDVLFF. As DNA, the CDR3 is TGTGCCATCAGTCCTCGGGACGACGTATTGTTCTTC.

The gene calls are TRBV6-6 and TRBJ2-4; perhaps TRBD1 as D (6 bases). CDR1 MNHNY and CDR2 SVGAGI come from the germline V gene (reference sequence). V was trimmed by 8 bases and J by 4 bases, leaving 12 bases between them. This CDR3 spans 13 amino acids. The CDR3 loop reads CASGDTQKNIQYF. CDR3 DNA sequence: TGTGCCAGCGGGGACACCCAAAAAAACATTCAGTACTTC.

This rearrangement joins TRBV30 to TRBJ2-2; D possibly matches TRBD1 or TRBD2 (5 bases each). V was shortened by 8 bases and J by 3 bases, with 13 bases between the two germline ends. The CDR3 length is 13 residues. Germline V gives CDR1 GTSNPN, CDR2 SVGIG (reference sequence). The CDR3 bases are TGTGCCCGTGCCGGGACCCACACCGGGGAGCTGTTTTTT. Protein: CARAGTHTGELFF.

The chain joins TRBV6-5 to TRBJ1-1; D is uncertain. V was clipped by 7 bases and J by 1 base, with 10 bases between them. Germline V CDR1 and CDR2: MNHEY, SVGAGI. This CDR3 is built from 13 residues. CDR3 region: CASTQARNTEAFF. CDR3 DNA: TGTGCCAGCACCCAGGCACGGAACACTGAAGCTTTCTTT.

CDR3 in DNA: TGTGCCAGCAGTGTCGGTGGAGCTAATCAGCCCCAGCATTTT. As protein: CASSVGGANQPQHF. The V gene is TRBV25-1, the J gene TRBJ1-5, with D unresolved. The germline gives CDR1 MGHDK, CDR2 SYGVNS. V was cut by 4 bases and J by 4 bases, with 11 bases left in between. The CDR3 has 14 amino acids.

J is TRBJ2-3 and V is TRBV28; no definite D call. Germline CDR1 is MDHEN and CDR2 is SYDVKM. CDR3 length equals 15 residues. V was clipped by 2 bases and J by 1 base, with 10 bases between them. The chain's CDR3 is CASSLRRDRTDTQYF. The CDR3 DNA reads as TGTGCCAGCAGTTTAAGAAGGGATCGCACAGATACGCAGTATTTT. The full variable domain, completed using reference TRBV28 and TRBJ2-3, is DVKVTQSSRYLVKRTGEKVFLECVQDMDHENMFWYRQDPGLGLRLIYFSYDVKMKEKGDIPEGYSVSREKKERFSLILESASTNQTSMYLCASSLRRDRTDTQYFGPGTRLTVL.

The J gene is TRBJ1-2, the V gene TRBV18; D remains ambiguous. This CDR3 has 13 amino acids. Germline CDR1 and CDR2: KGHSH and LQKENI. The V and J ends lost 0 bases and 6 bases respectively, with 8 bases between them. The CDR3 DNA reads TGTGCCAGCTCACCACCCCTAGCAGATGGCTACACCTTC. Residues: CASSPPLADGYTF.

The chain joins TRBV7-2 to TRBJ2-1; 14 bases are shared with TRBD2. This CDR3 comprises 16 residues. Germline CDR1 SGHTA, CDR2 FQGNSA. After removal of 1 base from V and 8 bases from J, the junction contained 4 bases not matched to a gene. The DNA for the CDR3 is TGTGCCAGCAGCTTAGTGGGGACTAGCGGGAGTTATGAGCAGTTCTTC. Translated: CASSLVGTSGSYEQFF.

This chain connects TRBV5-1 to TRBJ2-2; D is unresolved. Germline-derived CDR1 and CDR2 are SGHRS and YFSETQ. The CDR3 extends over 13 amino acids. The V gene lost 4 bases and the J gene lost 6 bases, with 10 bases spanning the gap. CDR3 region: CASSRTLPGELFF. CDR3 nucleotides: TGCGCCAGCAGCAGGACCCTTCCCGGGGAGCTGTTTTTT. Using reference TRBV5-1 and TRBJ2-2 for the parts outside the CDR3, the full variable domain is KAGVTQTPRYLIKTRGQQVTLSCSPISGHRSVSWYQQTPGQGLQFLFEYFSETQRNKGNFPGRFSGRQFSNSRSEMNVSTLELGDSALYLCASSRTLPGELFFGEGSRLTVL.